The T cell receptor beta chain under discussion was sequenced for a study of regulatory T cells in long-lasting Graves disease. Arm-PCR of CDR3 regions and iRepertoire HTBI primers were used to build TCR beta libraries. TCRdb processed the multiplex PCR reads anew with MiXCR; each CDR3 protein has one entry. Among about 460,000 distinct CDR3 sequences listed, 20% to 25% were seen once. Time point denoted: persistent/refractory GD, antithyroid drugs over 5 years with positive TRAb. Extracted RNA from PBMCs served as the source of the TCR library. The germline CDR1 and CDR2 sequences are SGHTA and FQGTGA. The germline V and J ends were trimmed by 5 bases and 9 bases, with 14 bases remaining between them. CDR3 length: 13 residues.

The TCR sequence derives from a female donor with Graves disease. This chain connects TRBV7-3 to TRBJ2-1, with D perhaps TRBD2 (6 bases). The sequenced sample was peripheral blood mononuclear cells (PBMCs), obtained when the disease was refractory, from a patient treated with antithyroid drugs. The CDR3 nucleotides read TGTGCCAGCAGCCCCACCGGACTAAGTGAGCAGTTCTTC. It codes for CASSPTGLSEQFF. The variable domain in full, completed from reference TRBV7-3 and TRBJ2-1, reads GAGVSQTPSNKVTEKGKYVELRCDPISGHTALYWYRQSLGQGPEFLIYFQGTGAADDSGLPNDRFFAVRPEGSVSTLKIQRTERGDSAVYLCASSPTGLSEQFFGPGTRLTVL.